The clone carrying this T cell receptor (beta chain) was recorded at least ten times. What it recognizes is unknown. TCRdb independently ran MiXCR on the reads; one entry per CDR3 protein. Here the sample spans about 700,000 distinct CDR3 sequences, around a third being singletons. These data are taken from a study of T cell repertoires in cytomegalovirus infection. Study as a whole: Both a matching HLA type and CMV infection were indicated by public TCR beta signatures. Notes on the study in general: Summed frequency of public TCR beta families distinguished CMV carriers with the relevant HLA. Dominating the ex vivo response were TCR beta clonotypes that were CMV-specific and HLA-C-restricted.

This CDR3 is built from 12 residues. V lost 3 bases to trimming and J lost 6 bases, with 9 bases between them. CDR1 and CDR2 from the germline V gene are SGHVS and FNYEAQ. The receptor was isolated from a human donor in good health (CMV status not recorded). Some clones in this sample may be carry-over from other donors' samples. The rearrangement links TRBV7-6 to TRBJ2-7; D unresolved. Sequenced here: cultured PBMCs, sampled from culture after CMV antigen stimulation. The CDR3 region is CASSFISGEQYF. CDR3 in DNA: TGTGCCAGCAGCTTTATCTCCGGCGAGCAGTACTTC.